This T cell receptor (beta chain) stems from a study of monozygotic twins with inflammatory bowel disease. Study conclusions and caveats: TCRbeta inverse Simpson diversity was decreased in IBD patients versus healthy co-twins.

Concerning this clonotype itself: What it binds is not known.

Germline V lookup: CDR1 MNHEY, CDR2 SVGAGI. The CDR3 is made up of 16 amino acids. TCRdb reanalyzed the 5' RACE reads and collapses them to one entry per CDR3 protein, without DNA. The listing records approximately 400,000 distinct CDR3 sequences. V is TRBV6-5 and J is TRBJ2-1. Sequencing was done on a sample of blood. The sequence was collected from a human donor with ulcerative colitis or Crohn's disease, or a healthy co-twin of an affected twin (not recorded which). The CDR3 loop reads CASSYVGQAGYNEQFF.